This TCR beta chain was retrieved from a study of blood T cell repertoires in COVID-19 (dated by TCRdb to the early 2020s). At the level of the whole study: Collaborator samples came from the United States, Italy and Spain and covered acute and convalescent phases of COVID-19. Nearly every sample came with metadata listing a de-identified subject ID, COVID-19 status, age in years and sex. The material from the prospective study consisted of cDNA or gDNA derived from T cells, B-cell-depleted T cells, or PBMCs. The samples were drawn from the first 160 participants of the ongoing ImmuneRACE study and from over a thousand subjects provided by 6 global collaborators. HLA class I and class II types, where available, came from metadata supplied by the sample provider rather than from assay-based typing. Subjects who had been exposed to COVID-19, were actively infected with it, or had recovered from it provided the deeply sampled blood TCRbeta repertoires that made up the dataset. The repertoires were released in a freely available public database intended as a resource for research on the immune response to SARS-CoV-2.

Remarks on this clone: No antigen is known for it. Qualities for individual bases were not recorded, and no much larger clone is one base off.

TCRbeta CDR3 regions were amplified from genomic DNA using the immunoSEQ Assay, a bias-controlled multiplex PCR. Under the source paper's analysis protocol: The number of nucleated cells in each sample was estimated by amplification of reference gene primers within the assay. Sequence reads were collapsed and filtered to measure the absolute abundance of every unique TCRbeta CDR3 rearrangement. For each sample, productive Simpson clonality was calculated by taking the square root of Simpson's diversity index across productive rearrangements. In its TCRdb copy, this immuneACCESS table keeps in-frame sequences only and misses some clones. Where compared with another copy, unresolved V genes explain less than half of these, and the others have no known cause. V, J and clone size are those of that table, while D and trimming were read from the DNA. The sample table shows approximately 110,000 clones, and about two thirds are seen once. Of the sample, more than 0.75% falls within the top ten clones.

Inclusive of the bounding cysteine and phenylalanine, the CDR3 is 14 residues long. Only CDR3 DNA is held: 42 bases, read in frame from base 1. CDR1 SGHKS and CDR2 YYEKEE were looked up in the germline V gene (reference sequence). The junction shows trimming of 0 bases on V and 1 base on J, plus 8 bases between the germline ends. Collaborating institutions collected whole blood in K2EDTA tubes following their own protocols. For TCRbeta analysis, collaborator samples were shipped as frozen whole blood, as isolated PBMCs, or as DNA extracted from either sample type. What the study reported, not specific to this receptor: Clinical and demographic metadata were provided uncurated, with the amount varying by source and participant.

This clonotype originated in a human donor with acute or convalescent COVID-19. The donor label of this sample is uncertain. What was sequenced was peripheral blood. The chain links TRBV5-5 with TRBJ2-7; tentative D gene TRBD2, with 5 bases matching. In nucleotide form, the sequence is TGTGCCAGCAGCTTGGTTGCGGGTTCCTACGAGCAGTACTTC. Its protein product is CASSLVAGSYEQYF.